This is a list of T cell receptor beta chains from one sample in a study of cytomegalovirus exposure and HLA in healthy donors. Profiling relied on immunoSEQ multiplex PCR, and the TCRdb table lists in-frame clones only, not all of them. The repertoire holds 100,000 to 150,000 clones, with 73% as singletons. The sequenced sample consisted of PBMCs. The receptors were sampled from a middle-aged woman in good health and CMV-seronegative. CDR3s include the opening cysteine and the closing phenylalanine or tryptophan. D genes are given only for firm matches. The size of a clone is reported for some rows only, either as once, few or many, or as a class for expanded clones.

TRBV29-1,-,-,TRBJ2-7,CSVEGQVGNEQYF,TGCAGCGTTGAAGGACAGGTGGGGAACGAGCAGTACTTC
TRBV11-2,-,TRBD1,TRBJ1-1,CASSSDRETEAFF,TGTGCCAGCAGCTCGGACAGGGAGACTGAAGCTTTCTTT
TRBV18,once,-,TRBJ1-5,CASSPQTGGNNQPQHF,TGTGCCAGCTCACCACAGACGGGGGGGAACAATCAGCCCCAGCATTTT
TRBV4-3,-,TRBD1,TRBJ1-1,CASSQATTGKKAEAFF,TGCGCCAGCAGCCAAGCTACGACAGGGAAAAAAGCTGAAGCTTTCTTT
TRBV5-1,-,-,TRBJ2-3,CASSLASGTDTQYF,TGCGCCAGCAGCTTGGCTTCAGGCACAGATACGCAGTATTTT
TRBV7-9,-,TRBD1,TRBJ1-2,CASSLAGQDYGYTF,TGTGCCAGCAGCTTAGCGGGACAGGACTATGGCTACACCTTC
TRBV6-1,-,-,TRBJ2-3,CASRRESGYTDTQYF,TGTGCCAGCAGGAGGGAGAGCGGCTACACAGATACGCAGTATTTT
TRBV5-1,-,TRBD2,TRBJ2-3,CASSSLAGGAVDTQYF,TGCGCCAGCAGCTCCCTAGCGGGGGGTGCAGTAGATACGCAGTATTTT
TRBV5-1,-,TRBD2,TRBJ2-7,CASNQNLGGGYEQYF,TGCGCCAGCAACCAAAACTTGGGGGGGGGCTACGAGCAGTACTTC
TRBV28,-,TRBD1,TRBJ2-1,CASGPAGQGINEQFF,TGTGCCAGCGGCCCTGCGGGACAGGGTATAAATGAGCAGTTCTTC
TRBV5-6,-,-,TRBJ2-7,CASSPYPGGGSYEQYF,TGTGCCAGCAGCCCGTACCCGGGTGGTGGTTCCTACGAGCAGTACTTC
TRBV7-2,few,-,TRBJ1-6,CASSSTQPEDSPLHF,TGTGCCAGCAGCTCTACCCAGCCCGAGGATTCACCCCTCCACTTT
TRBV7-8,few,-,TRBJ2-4,CASSSKRDIQYF,TGTGCCAGCAGCTCCAAACGGGACATTCAGTACTTC
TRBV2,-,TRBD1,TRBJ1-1,CASAGQGAGNTEAFF,TGTGCCAGCGCCGGACAGGGGGCGGGGAACACTGAAGCTTTCTTT
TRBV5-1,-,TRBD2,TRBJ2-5,CASSLARTSGRQTNQETQYF,TGCGCCAGCAGCTTGGCCCGAACTAGCGGGAGGCAGACAAACCAAGAGACCCAGTACTTC
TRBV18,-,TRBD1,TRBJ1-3,CASSQRTGLGGNTIYF,TGTGCCAGCTCACAACGGACAGGTTTAGGTGGAAACACCATATATTTT
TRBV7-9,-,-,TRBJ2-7,CASSFEGEQYF,TGTGCCAGCAGCTTTGAGGGCGAGCAGTACTTC
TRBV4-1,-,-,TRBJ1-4,CASSDRINEKLFF,TGCGCCAGCAGCGACAGAATTAATGAAAAACTGTTTTTT
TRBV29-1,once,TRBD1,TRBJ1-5,CSVGQGDQPQHF,TGCAGCGTTGGACAGGGCGATCAGCCCCAGCATTTT
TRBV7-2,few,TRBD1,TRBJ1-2,CASSPSSGQGAGYTF,TGTGCCAGCAGCCCCAGCTCGGGGCAGGGGGCCGGCTACACCTTC
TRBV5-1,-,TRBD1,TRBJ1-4,CASSLAKTGTDGEKLFF,TGCGCCAGCAGCTTGGCGAAAACCGGGACAGACGGAGAAAAACTGTTTTTT
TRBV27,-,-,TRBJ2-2,CASSLDSGSTNTGELFF,TGTGCCAGCAGTTTAGATTCCGGGTCTACGAACACCGGGGAGCTGTTTTTT
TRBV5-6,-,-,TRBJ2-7,CASSLVSSSYEQYF,TGTGCCAGCAGCTTGGTGTCTAGTTCCTACGAGCAGTACTTC
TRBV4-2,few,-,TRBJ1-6,CASSQDRRTDNSPLHF,TGTGCCAGCAGCCAAGACAGGAGGACAGATAATTCACCCCTCCACTTT
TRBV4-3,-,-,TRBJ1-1,CASSLGYLGSEAFF,TGCGCCAGCAGCCTAGGATACTTGGGCTCTGAAGCTTTCTTT
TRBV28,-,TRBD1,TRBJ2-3,CASSPTMDRVSDTQYF,TGTGCCAGCAGTCCCACTATGGACAGGGTGTCAGATACGCAGTATTTT
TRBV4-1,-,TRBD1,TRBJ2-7,CASSATGDYEQYF,TGCGCCAGCAGCGCGACAGGGGACTACGAGCAGTACTTC
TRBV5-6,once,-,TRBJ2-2,CASSRGTGELFF,TGTGCCAGCAGCCGGGGAACCGGGGAGCTGTTTTTT
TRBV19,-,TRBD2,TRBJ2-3,CASSPPGGRTDTQYF,TGTGCCAGTAGCCCCCCGGGGGGGCGGACAGATACGCAGTATTTT
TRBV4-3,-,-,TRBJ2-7,CASSHAYETTGFSYEQYF,TGCGCCAGCAGCCACGCGTATGAGACCACGGGTTTTTCCTACGAGCAGTACTTC
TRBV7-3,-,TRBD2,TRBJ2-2,CASSPGTKNTGELFF,TGTGCCAGCAGCCCAGGGACTAAGAACACCGGGGAGCTGTTTTTT
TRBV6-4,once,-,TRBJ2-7,CASSAQPGLNYEQYF,TGTGCCAGCAGTGCCCAACCGGGTCTAAATTACGAGCAGTACTTC
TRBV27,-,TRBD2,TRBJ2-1,CASSSPFNPSGSRYEQFF,TGTGCCAGCAGTTCACCCTTCAACCCTAGCGGGAGTAGATATGAGCAGTTCTTC
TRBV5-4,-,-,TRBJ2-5,CASSLRQAVTQYF,TGTGCCAGCAGCTTGCGACAGGCGGTGACCCAGTACTTC
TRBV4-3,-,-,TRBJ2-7,CASSQDRELYEQYF,TGCGCCAGCAGCCAAGATCGGGAGCTATACGAGCAGTACTTC
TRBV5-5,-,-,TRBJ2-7,CASSRQGKSDYEQYF,TGTGCCAGCAGCCGTCAGGGGAAGAGCGACTACGAGCAGTACTTC
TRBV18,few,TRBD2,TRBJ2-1,CASSPLPSGGDLYNEQFF,TGTGCCAGCTCACCACTCCCAAGCGGGGGGGATTTATACAATGAGCAGTTCTTC
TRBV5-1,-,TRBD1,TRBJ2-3,CASRPPGQDTDTQYF,TGCGCCAGCCGGCCCCCAGGACAGGACACAGATACGCAGTATTTT
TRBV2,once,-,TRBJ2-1,CASSEGGFPNEQFF,TGTGCCAGCAGTGAAGGCGGGTTCCCCAATGAGCAGTTCTTC